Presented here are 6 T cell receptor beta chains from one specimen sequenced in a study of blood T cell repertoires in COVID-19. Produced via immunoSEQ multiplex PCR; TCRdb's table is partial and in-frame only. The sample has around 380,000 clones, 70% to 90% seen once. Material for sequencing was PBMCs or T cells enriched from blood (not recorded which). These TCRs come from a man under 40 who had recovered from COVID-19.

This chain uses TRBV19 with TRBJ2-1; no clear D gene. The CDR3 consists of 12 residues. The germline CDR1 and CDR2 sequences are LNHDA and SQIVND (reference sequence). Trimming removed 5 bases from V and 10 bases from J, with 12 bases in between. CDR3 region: CASSPPRTEQFF. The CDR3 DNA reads TGTGCCAGTAGTCCACCCCGTACAGAGCAGTTCTTC. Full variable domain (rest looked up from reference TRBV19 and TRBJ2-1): DGGITQSPKYLFRKEGQNVTLSCEQNLNHDAMYWYRQDPGQGLRLIYYSQIVNDFQKGDIAEGYSVSREKKESFPLTVTSAQKNPTAFYLCASSPPRTEQFFGPGTRLTVL.

The CDR3 DNA follows: TGTGCCAGCAGTAACAGGGTTGATGGCTACACCTTC. It encodes CASSNRVDGYTF. V gene TRBV6-5 combines with J gene TRBJ1-2; weak D call: TRBD1 (6 bases). The V end was cut by 5 bases, the J end by 6 bases, with 10 bases between. Germline CDR1 and CDR2: MNHEY and SVGAGI. The CDR3 is 12 residues long.

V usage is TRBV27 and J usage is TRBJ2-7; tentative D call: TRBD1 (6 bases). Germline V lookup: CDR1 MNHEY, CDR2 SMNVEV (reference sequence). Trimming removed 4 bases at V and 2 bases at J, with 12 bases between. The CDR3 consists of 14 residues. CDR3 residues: CASSYTGTPYEQYF. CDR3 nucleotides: TGTGCCAGCAGTTACACAGGGACCCCCTACGAGCAGTACTTC.

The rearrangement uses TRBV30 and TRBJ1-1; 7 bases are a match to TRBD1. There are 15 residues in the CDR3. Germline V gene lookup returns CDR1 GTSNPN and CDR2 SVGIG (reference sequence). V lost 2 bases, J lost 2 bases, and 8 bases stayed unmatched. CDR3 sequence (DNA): TGTGCCTGGAGTCCCCCAGACAGGGTAAACACTGAAGCTTTCTTT. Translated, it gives CAWSPPDRVNTEAFF. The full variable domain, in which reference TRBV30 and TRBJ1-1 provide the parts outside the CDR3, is SQTIHQWPATLVQPVGSPLSLECTVEGTSNPNLYWYRQAAGRGLQLLFYSVGIGQISSEVPQNLSASRPQDRQFILSSKKLLLSDSGFYLCAWSPPDRVNTEAFFGQGTRLTVV.

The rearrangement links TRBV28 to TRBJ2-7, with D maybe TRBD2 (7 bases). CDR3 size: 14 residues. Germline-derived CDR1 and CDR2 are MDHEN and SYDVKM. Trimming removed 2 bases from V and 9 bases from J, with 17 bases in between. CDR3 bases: TGTGCCAGCAGTTTAGCGGGGGCCCGCCAAGGGCAGTACTTC. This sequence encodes CASSLAGARQGQYF.

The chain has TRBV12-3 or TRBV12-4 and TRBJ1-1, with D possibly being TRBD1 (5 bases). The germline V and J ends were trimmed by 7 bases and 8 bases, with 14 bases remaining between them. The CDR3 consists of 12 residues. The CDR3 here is CASTLGGTEAFF. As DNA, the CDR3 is TGTGCCAGCACCCTTGGGGGGACCGAAGCTTTCTTT.